The present TCR beta chain was sequenced within a study of shared clonotypes between healthy human individuals. Findings and caveats of the study: A generally larger estimated richness was seen in naive subsets than in memory subsets.

About this clone itself: As yet, its antigen is unknown.

In the naive CD8 group, cells lacked CD45RO and were positively selected for CCR7, so terminally differentiated effector memory CD45RA+ cells were left out. Clones were sequenced by immunoSEQ multiplex PCR, and TCRdb holds only the in-frame ones, with some missing. The data show approximately 1.9 million clones, roughly 93% seen once. Germline CDR1 and CDR2: SEHNR and FQNEAQ (reference sequence). The CDR3 spans 12 residues. Trimming removed 5 bases at V and 8 bases at J, with 10 bases between. Sequences were obtained from naive CD8+ T cells from PBMCs. The V call is TRBV7-9, the J call TRBJ2-1; D gene unclear. This TCR was sampled from a man aged 18 to 30 in good health. Some clones in this sample may be carry-over from other donors' samples. Here the CDR3 reads CASSDSKDEQFF. The DNA for the CDR3 is TGTGCCAGCAGCGATTCTAAGGATGAGCAGTTCTTC.